One and the same sample provided the 2 T cell receptor beta chains below, sequenced in a study of cytomegalovirus exposure and HLA in healthy donors. The PCR employed 60 Vbeta primers together with 13 Jbeta primers. Sequenced by immunoSEQ multiplex PCR; TCRdb stores in-frame clones only, minus some. The sample lists about 160,000 clones, roughly 80% seen once, with approximately 3% in the top ten. Sequencing input: PBMCs. The receptor set was obtained from a woman in her forties in good health and CMV-seronegative.

This chain uses TRBV7-8 with TRBJ2-3; the match to TRBD1 covers 9 bases. This CDR3 region has 17 residues. CDR1 SGHVS and CDR2 FQNEAQ come from the germline V gene. J was trimmed by 5 bases and V by 3 bases; bases with no gene match: 12. In DNA form, the CDR3 reads TGTGCCAGCAGCTTTGGGACAGGGAGGTCCGGAGGAGATACGCAGTATTTT. As protein: CASSFGTGRSGGDTQYF.

The chain employs TRBV4-1 and TRBJ1-3; D is undetermined. The CDR3 is 13 residues long. From germline, CDR1 is MGHRA and CDR2 YSYEKL. V was cut by 1 base and J by 11 bases, with 12 bases left in between. The CDR3 loop reads CASSQVPGGPIYF. The CDR3 region has the DNA TGCGCCAGCAGCCAAGTTCCTGGAGGTCCCATATATTTT.